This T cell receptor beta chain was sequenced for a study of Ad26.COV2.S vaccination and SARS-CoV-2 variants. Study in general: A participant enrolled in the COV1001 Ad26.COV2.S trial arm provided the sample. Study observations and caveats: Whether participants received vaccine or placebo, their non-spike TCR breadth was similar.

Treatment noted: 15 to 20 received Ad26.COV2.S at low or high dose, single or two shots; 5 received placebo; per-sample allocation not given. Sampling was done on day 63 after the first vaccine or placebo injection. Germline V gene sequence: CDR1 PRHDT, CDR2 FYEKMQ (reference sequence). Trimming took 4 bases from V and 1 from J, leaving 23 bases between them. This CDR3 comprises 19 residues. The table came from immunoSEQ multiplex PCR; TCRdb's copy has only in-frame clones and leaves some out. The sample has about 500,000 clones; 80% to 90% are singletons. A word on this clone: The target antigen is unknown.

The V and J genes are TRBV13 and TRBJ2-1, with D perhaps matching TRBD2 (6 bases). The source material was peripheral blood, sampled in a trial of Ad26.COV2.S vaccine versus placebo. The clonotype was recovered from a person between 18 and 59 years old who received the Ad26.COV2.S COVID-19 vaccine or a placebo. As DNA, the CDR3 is TGTGCCAGCAGCTCAATGACTACAGGAGGGACCGAGTCCTACAATGAGCAGTTCTTC. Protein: CASSSMTTGGTESYNEQFF.